These 30 T cell receptor beta chains were sequenced from one sample in a study of molecular identifiers for immune sequencing clone quantification listed by TCRdb under 2018. Libraries were prepared through PCR. These reads were obtained on a NextSeq 500. TCRdb applied fastp at Q25 and MiXCR to the public reads, then kept only in-frame beta chains. Identical CDR3 protein sequences are pooled into one entry, listed with their most common genes and DNA. The sample table holds about 40,000 distinct CDR3 sequences, of which 20% to 25% were seen once. The top ten hold around 0.96% of the sample. The sequenced sample consisted of naive CD8+ T cells from blood, with Jurkat cell RNA spiked in. The cell subset or site label on this specimen signifies: FACS-sorted CD8+CD4-CCR7+CD45RA+ naive T cells. The source is a human donor in good health. Some libraries in this study had Jurkat cell RNA spiked in.

The V and J genes are TRBV13 and TRBJ2-6, with no clear D. This CDR3 has 16 amino acids. V was cut by 2 bases and J by 0 bases, with 8 bases left in between. CDR1 and CDR2 (germline): PRHDT, FYEKMQ (reference sequence). The CDR3 region is CASSLMGISGANVLTF. Here the CDR3 DNA reads TGTGCCAGCAGCTTAATGGGAATCTCTGGGGCCAACGTCCTGACTTTC.

This clonotype has just a few counts. The J gene is TRBJ2-1, the V gene TRBV6-1; 8 positions agree with TRBD1. CDR1 is MNHNS, CDR2 SASEGT, per germline. J was trimmed by 9 bases and V by 6 bases; bases with no gene match: 7. CDR3 length: 13 amino acids. CDR3 coding DNA: TGTGCCAGCAGGTACCTCAGGGGGCCTGAGCAGTTCTTC. Protein product: CASRYLRGPEQFF.

V usage is TRBV4-1 and J usage is TRBJ1-1; 8 nucleotides agree with TRBD1. The CDR3 covers 15 residues. With V trimmed by 1 base and J by 4 bases, 5 bases remained unmatched. Germline loops: CDR1 MGHRA, CDR2 YSYEKL. CDR3 region: CASSQALTGATEAFF. Here the CDR3 DNA reads TGCGCCAGCAGCCAAGCGTTGACAGGGGCCACTGAAGCTTTCTTT.

In its sample, this clonotype was seen many times. The genes are TRBV11-2 and TRBJ2-2; D ambiguous. This CDR3 is 11 amino acids long. Germline CDR1 is SGHAT and CDR2 is FQNNGV. The V end was cut by 1 base, the J end by 9 bases, with 3 bases between. CDR3 sequence: CASSLVRELFF. The CDR3, as DNA: TGTGCCAGCAGCTTAGTCCGGGAGCTGTTTTTT.

This chain links TRBV6-1 with TRBJ1-1, with a weak D call TRBD1 (5 bases). Germline-derived CDR1 and CDR2 are MNHNS and SASEGT. The CDR3 consists of 13 residues. With 8 bases removed from V and 4 bases from J, the gap between germline ends came to 14 bases. CDR3 region: CASGAGVGTEAFF. CDR3 coding DNA: TGTGCCAGCGGGGCGGGGGTGGGCACTGAAGCTTTCTTT.

This clonotype occurred many times. The chain is built from TRBV5-1 and TRBJ1-3, with TRBD1 identical over 7 bases. After removal of 4 bases from V and 0 bases from J, the junction contained 7 bases not matched to a gene. CDR3 length: 16 residues. Germline values: CDR1 SGHRS, CDR2 YFSETQ. CDR3 in amino acids: CASSPGDSRSGNTIYF. The DNA of the CDR3 is TGCGCCAGCAGCCCAGGGGACAGCCGCTCTGGAAACACCATATATTTT.

This clonotype was observed at least ten times. The genes are TRBV11-2 and TRBJ2-5; perhaps TRBD2 as D (6 bases). The CDR3 covers 15 residues. Germline V CDR1 and CDR2: SGHAT, FQNNGV. Trimming cost V 5 bases and J 3 bases, with 16 bases left between them. The chain's CDR3 is CASSRWAGIEETQYF. The CDR3 DNA follows: TGTGCCAGCAGCCGGTGGGCGGGGATAGAAGAGACCCAGTACTTC.

Points on this clonotype: Possible read error: a much larger clone is one base away. This likely comes from a read error, as the CDR3 has no conserved phenylalanine or tryptophan at its end. This rearrangement joins TRBV9 to TRBJ2-3; 8 bases map to TRBD2. V was pared by 3 bases and J by 4 bases, with 7 bases of the junction left unmatched. The CDR3 loop spans 15 amino acids. Germline V gene lookup returns CDR1 SGDLS and CDR2 YYNGEE. The CDR3 protein is CASSAGTSDADTQYS. CDR3 nucleotide sequence: TGTGCCAGCAGCGCCGGGACTAGTGATGCAGATACGCAGTATTCT.

This clonotype was detected a few times. A much larger clone differs by one base, so this may be a read error. The rearrangement links TRBV4-2 to TRBJ2-1, with D tentatively TRBD2 (5 bases). Trimming removed 3 bases from V and 9 bases from J, with 6 bases in between. CDR3 length: 11 amino acids. Germline CDR1 and CDR2: LGHNA and YNFKEQ. In DNA form, the CDR3 reads TGTGCCAGCAGCCAGGGGAGTGAGCAGTTCTTC. It translates to CASSQGSEQFF.

This clonotype was counted many times. V usage is TRBV12-3 or TRBV12-4 and J usage is TRBJ2-5, with D possibly being TRBD1 (6 bases). The CDR3 covers 16 residues. The ends were cut back, 2 bases at V and 1 base at J, with 14 bases in the middle. DNA of the CDR3: TGTGCCAGCAGTTTAACCCCCCGCAGGGGCCAAGAGACCCAGTACTTC. Protein product: CASSLTPRRGQETQYF.

This clonotype was seen at least ten times. The chain links TRBV7-9 to TRBJ2-5; perhaps TRBD1 as D (5 bases). The CDR3 covers 16 residues. Trimming cost V 5 bases and J 1 base, with 17 bases left between them. Per germline, CDR1 SEHNR and CDR2 FQNEAQ (reference sequence). CDR3 protein: CASSPETSGFQETQYF. The CDR3 DNA reads TGTGCCAGCAGCCCCGAGACATCAGGGTTCCAAGAGACCCAGTACTTC.

Many counts were recorded for this clonotype. This sequence joins TRBV7-9 and TRBJ1-2; D possibly corresponds to TRBD1 (5 bases). Germline assignment: CDR1 SEHNR and CDR2 FQNEAQ (reference sequence). The CDR3 contains 11 residues. CDR3 bases: TGTGCGACAGCTGAGCCGTCAGGCTACACCTTC. This encodes CATAEPSGYTF.

As to this clonotype: A much larger clone lies a single base off, so this may be a read error. The conserved final phenylalanine or tryptophan is absent from the CDR3, which likely points to a read error. The chain has TRBV20-1 and TRBJ2-6; D gene uncertain. V lost 3 bases and J lost 0, with 6 bases in between. Germline CDR1 and CDR2: DFQATT and SNEGSKA (reference sequence). The CDR3 covers 14 residues. The CDR3: CSARVPSGANVLTS. In DNA form, the CDR3 reads TGCAGTGCTAGGGTCCCCTCTGGGGCCAACGTCCTGACTTCC.

This clonotype was seen ten or more times. The V and J genes are TRBV7-2 and TRBJ2-3; D is ambiguous. The V gene's germline CDR1 is SGHTA and CDR2 FQGNSA. The V end lost 5 bases, the J end lost 0 bases, and 9 bases lay between the germline ends. There are 14 residues in the CDR3. CDR3 nucleotides: TGTGCCAGCAGCACGACCGGAAGCACAGATACGCAGTATTTT. The encoded protein is CASSTTGSTDTQYF. The whole variable domain, remainder taken from reference TRBV7-2 and TRBJ2-3, is GAGVSQSPSNKVTEKGKDVELRCDPISGHTALYWYRQSLGQGLEFLIYFQGNSAPDKSGLPSDRFSAERTGGSVSTLTIQRTQQEDSAVYLCASSTTGSTDTQYFGPGTRLTVL.

Of note for this clonotype: Being one base from a much bigger clone, this may be a read error. The chain couples TRBV27 to TRBJ1-1; D not resolved. The CDR3 contains 13 residues. Germline V gene sequence: CDR1 MNHEY, CDR2 SMNVEV (reference sequence). The CDR3 loop reads CASSFLMNTEASF. For the CDR3, the DNA is TGTGCCAGCAGTTTCCTGATGAACACTGAAGCTTCCTTT.

With respect to this clonotype: Sequence at one end of the junction differs from germline and may be a read error. V usage is TRBV5-6 and J usage is TRBJ2-2; possibly TRBD1 or TRBD2 for D (5 bases each). CDR3 length: 15 residues. The germline gives CDR1 SGHDT, CDR2 YYEEEE. CDR3 in amino acids: CASSLDMVGTGKLFF. In DNA, the CDR3 is TGTGCCAGCAGCTTGGATATGGTTGGGACCGGGAAGCTGTTTTTT.

The rearrangement uses TRBV19 and TRBJ2-1; the D call may be TRBD1 or TRBD2 (5 bases each). Per the germline V gene, CDR1 is LNHDA and CDR2 is SQIVND (reference sequence). The CDR3 has 16 amino acids. The V and J ends lost 3 bases and 0 bases respectively, with 12 bases between them. In nucleotides, the CDR3 is TGTGCCAGTAGTATGAGGGGAGCCAGCTCCTACAATGAGCAGTTCTTC. This sequence encodes CASSMRGASSYNEQFF.

This clonotype was counted ten times or more. This sequence joins TRBV12-3 or TRBV12-4 and TRBJ2-3; TRBD1 or TRBD2 may be the D gene (5 bases each). Trimming cost V 3 bases and J 4 bases, with 17 bases left between them. CDR3 length: 16 residues. The CDR3 region is CASSFPEGSRPDTQYF. In DNA, the CDR3 is TGTGCCAGCAGTTTCCCAGAGGGGAGCAGACCAGATACGCAGTATTTT.

In DNA form, the CDR3 reads TGTGCCAGCAGTTACGGTACCAGGGTCGACGGGCAGTACTTC. This gives the protein CASSYGTRVDGQYF. The rearrangement links TRBV6-5 to TRBJ2-7, with D possibly matching TRBD1 (5 bases). This CDR3 has 14 amino acids. Trimming took 2 bases from V and 9 from J, leaving 17 bases between them. CDR1 is MNHEY and CDR2 is SVGAGI in the germline V gene.

A few counts support this clonotype. A much larger clone differs from this one at a single base, so this may be a read error. The final CDR3 position lacks the conserved phenylalanine or tryptophan, pointing to a likely read error. The J gene is TRBJ2-7, the V gene TRBV11-2, with D perhaps matching TRBD2 (5 bases). V was shortened by 5 bases and J by 2 bases, with 10 bases between the two germline ends. The germline CDR1 and CDR2 sequences are SGHAT and FQNNGV. This CDR3 spans 13 amino acids. This CDR3 is CASSHGLPYEQYI. The CDR3 DNA sequence: TGTGCCAGCAGCCACGGACTGCCCTACGAGCAGTACATC.

Concerning this clonotype: Mismatch with germline at one junction end may stem from a read error. The V call is TRBV28, the J call TRBJ2-3; possibly TRBD2 for D (5 bases). Germline values: CDR1 MDHEN, CDR2 SYDVKM. CDR3 size: 14 residues. The CDR3 DNA sequence: TGTGCCAGCAGACTCACGAGCGGTCCAGATACGCCGTCGTTT. The encoded protein is CASRLTSGPDTPSF.

This clonotype appeared many times. V usage is TRBV27 and J usage is TRBJ2-1; D unresolved. Germline V gene sequence: CDR1 MNHEY, CDR2 SMNVEV (reference sequence). The ends were cut back, 8 bases at V and 0 bases at J, with 17 bases in the middle. The CDR3 extends over 16 amino acids. The CDR3 nucleotides read TGTGCCAGCCACCAGACGATCGCCCTCTCCTACAATGAGCAGTTCTTC. Protein product: CASHQTIALSYNEQFF.

Comment on this clonotype: This clone may be a read error of a much larger clone one base away. The chain is built from TRBV27 and TRBJ2-7, with D maybe TRBD1 (6 bases). Germline V gives CDR1 MNHEY, CDR2 SMNVEV (reference sequence). This CDR3 has 15 amino acids. CDR3 amino acids: CASSLSQDSSYDQYF. The CDR3 DNA sequence: TGTGCCAGCAGTTTATCCCAGGACAGCTCCTACGATCAGTACTTC.

Concerning this clonotype itself: An end of the junction differs from the germline gene, which may be a read error. V is TRBV4-1 and J is TRBJ2-7; D is ambiguous. This CDR3 has 13 amino acids. Germline V gene lookup returns CDR1 MGHRA and CDR2 YSYEKL. CDR3 DNA: TGCGCCAGCCGCCAAGGTTTTTTCTACGAGCAGTACTTC. This translates into CASRQGFFYEQYF.

In its sample, this clonotype was seen many times. J is TRBJ2-3 and V is TRBV9; D ambiguous. Trimming cost V 0 bases and J 4 bases, with 6 bases left between them. Germline loops: CDR1 SGDLS, CDR2 YYNGEE. CDR3 length equals 13 residues. The CDR3: CASSVGGADTQYF. The CDR3, as DNA: TGTGCCAGCAGCGTAGGTGGGGCAGATACGCAGTATTTT.

As concerns this clonotype: A read error may explain this, as a much larger clone is one base away. V usage is TRBV20-1 and J usage is TRBJ2-7, with a tentative D call TRBD2 (6 bases). The V end was cut by 0 bases, the J end by 2 bases, with 11 bases between. Germline V gives CDR1 DFQATT, CDR2 SNEGSKA (reference sequence). CDR3 length equals 14 residues. The CDR3 is CSARERGNPYEQYF. In DNA form, the CDR3 reads TGCAGTGCTAGAGAGCGGGGAAACCCCTACGAGCAGTACTTC.

This clonotype was seen many times. The rearrangement joins TRBV19 to TRBJ2-7; 8 bases fit TRBD1. J was trimmed by 3 bases and V by 5 bases; bases with no gene match: 6. Looked up from germline, CDR1 is LNHDA and CDR2 is SQIVND (reference sequence). The CDR3 covers 14 residues. The chain's CDR3 is CASSLRDRYYEQYF. Here the CDR3 DNA reads TGTGCCAGTAGTCTCCGGGACAGGTACTACGAGCAGTACTTC.

The rearrangement uses TRBV7-3 and TRBJ2-2; D gene ambiguous. CDR1 is SGHTA and CDR2 is FQGTGA in the germline V gene. V was cut by 5 bases and J by 0 bases, with 4 bases left in between. CDR3 length equals 13 residues. CDR3 sequence reads: CASSGANTGELFF. The CDR3 DNA sequence: TGTGCCAGCAGCGGGGCGAACACCGGGGAGCTGTTTTTT.

Remarks on this clonotype: The junction departs from the called germline gene at one end, perhaps through a read error. The chain has TRBV27 and TRBJ2-7, with D perhaps matching TRBD1 (6 bases). CDR1 MNHEY and CDR2 SMNVEV come from the germline V gene (reference sequence). This CDR3 is built from 14 residues. The CDR3 nucleotides are TGTGCCAGCAGGGGGGCTGGTTATCTAGTCGAGCAGTGCTTC. This sequence encodes CASRGAGYLVEQCF.

Regarding this clonotype: A much more abundant neighbour one base away suggests this may be a read error. This chain joins TRBV7-9 and TRBJ1-1; 9 nucleotides agree with TRBD1. The germline CDR1 and CDR2 sequences are SEHNR and FQNEAQ (reference sequence). The CDR3 runs 15 residues. With 0 bases clipped from V and 5 bases from J, the junction kept 4 bases outside the gene matches. CDR3 region: CASSLAGTGCTEAFF. The CDR3 DNA sequence: TGTGCCAGCAGCTTAGCCGGGACAGGGTGTACTGAAGCTTTCTTT.